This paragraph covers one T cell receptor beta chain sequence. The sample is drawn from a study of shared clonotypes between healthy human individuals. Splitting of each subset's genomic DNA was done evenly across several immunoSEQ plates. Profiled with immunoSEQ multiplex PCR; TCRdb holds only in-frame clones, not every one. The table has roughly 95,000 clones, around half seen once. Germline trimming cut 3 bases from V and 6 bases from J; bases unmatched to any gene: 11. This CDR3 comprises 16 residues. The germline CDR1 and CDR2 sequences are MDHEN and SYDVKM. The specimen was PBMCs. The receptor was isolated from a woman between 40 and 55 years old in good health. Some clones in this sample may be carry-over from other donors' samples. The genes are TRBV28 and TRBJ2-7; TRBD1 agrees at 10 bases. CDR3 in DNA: TGTGCCAGCAGTTTTACCAGGGACAGGGGAATAGGCGAGCAGTACTTC. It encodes CASSFTRDRGIGEQYF. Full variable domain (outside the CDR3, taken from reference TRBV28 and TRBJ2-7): DVKVTQSSRYLVKRTGEKVFLECVQDMDHENMFWYRQDPGLGLRLIYFSYDVKMKEKGDIPEGYSVSREKKERFSLILESASTNQTSMYLCASSFTRDRGIGEQYFGPGTRLTVT.